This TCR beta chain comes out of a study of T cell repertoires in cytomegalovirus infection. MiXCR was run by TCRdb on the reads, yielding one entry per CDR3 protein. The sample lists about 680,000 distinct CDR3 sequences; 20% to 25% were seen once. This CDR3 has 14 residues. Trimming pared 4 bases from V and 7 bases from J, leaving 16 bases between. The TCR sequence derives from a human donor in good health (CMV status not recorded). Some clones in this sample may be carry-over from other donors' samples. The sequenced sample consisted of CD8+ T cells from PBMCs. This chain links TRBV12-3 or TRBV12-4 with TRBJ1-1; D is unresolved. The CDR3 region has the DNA TGTGCCAGCAGTTCTAATGACCTAGCGGGTGAAGCTTTCTTT. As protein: CASSSNDLAGEAFF.